The 3 T cell receptor beta chains given below trace back to one sample, sequenced in a study of blood T cell repertoires in COVID-19. Assay: immunoSEQ multiplex PCR; the TCRdb copy retains only in-frame clones and omits some. The sample shows approximately 210,000 clones, 75% to 90% of them seen only once. Sequenced: peripheral blood. Source of these receptors: a human donor in a cohort sampled during active COVID-19.

The V gene is TRBV18, the J gene TRBJ2-5; no clear D. The V gene's germline CDR1 is KGHSH and CDR2 LQKENI. V dropped 3 bases and J dropped 2 bases, with 10 bases sitting between them. This CDR3 has 14 amino acids. The CDR3 sequence is CASSPGSTQETQYF. CDR3 nucleotide sequence: TGTGCCAGCTCACCGGGTAGCACACAAGAGACCCAGTACTTC.

This clone was recorded a few times. This chain connects TRBV27 to TRBJ2-7; maybe TRBD2 (6 bases). Trimming shortened V by 8 bases and J by 6 bases, and 11 bases separated the two germline ends. Germline V lookup: CDR1 MNHEY, CDR2 SMNVEV (reference sequence). The CDR3 is made up of 11 amino acids. CDR3 bases: TGTGCCAGCGCTACTAGCTCCGAGCAGTACTTC. It is translated as CASATSSEQYF.

DNA for the CDR3: TGTGCCAGCAGCCCCCATCTGGGGGCGAATGGGGCCAACGTCCTGACTTTC. This translates into CASSPHLGANGANVLTF. The chain has TRBV7-6 and TRBJ2-6; tentative D call: TRBD1 (6 bases). V lost 5 bases and J lost 3, with 17 bases in between. Germline CDR1 is SGHVS and CDR2 is FNYEAQ. The CDR3 extends over 17 amino acids.